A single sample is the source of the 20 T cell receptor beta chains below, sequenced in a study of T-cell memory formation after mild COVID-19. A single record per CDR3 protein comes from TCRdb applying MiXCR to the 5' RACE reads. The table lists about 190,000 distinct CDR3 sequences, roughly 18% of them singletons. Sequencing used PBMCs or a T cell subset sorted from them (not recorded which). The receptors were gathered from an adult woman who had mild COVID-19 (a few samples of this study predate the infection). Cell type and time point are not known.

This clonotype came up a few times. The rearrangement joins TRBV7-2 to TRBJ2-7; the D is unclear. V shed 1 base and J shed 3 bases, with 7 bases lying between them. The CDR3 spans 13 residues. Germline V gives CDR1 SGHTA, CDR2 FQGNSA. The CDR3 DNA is TGTGCCAGCAGCTTAGACGCAGGCTACGAGCAGTACTTC. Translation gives CASSLDAGYEQYF.

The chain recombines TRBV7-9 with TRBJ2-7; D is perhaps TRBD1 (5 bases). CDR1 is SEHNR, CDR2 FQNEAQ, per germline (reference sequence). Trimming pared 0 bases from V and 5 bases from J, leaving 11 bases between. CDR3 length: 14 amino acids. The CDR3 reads CASSLAQQGDEQYF. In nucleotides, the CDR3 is TGTGCCAGCAGCTTAGCTCAGCAAGGGGACGAGCAGTACTTC.

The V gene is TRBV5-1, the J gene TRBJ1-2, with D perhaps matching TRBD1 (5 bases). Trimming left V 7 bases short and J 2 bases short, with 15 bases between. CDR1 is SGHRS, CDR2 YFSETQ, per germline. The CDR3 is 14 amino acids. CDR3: CASGTRDSNYGYTF. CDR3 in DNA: TGCGCCAGCGGAACCCGGGACTCAAACTATGGCTACACCTTC.

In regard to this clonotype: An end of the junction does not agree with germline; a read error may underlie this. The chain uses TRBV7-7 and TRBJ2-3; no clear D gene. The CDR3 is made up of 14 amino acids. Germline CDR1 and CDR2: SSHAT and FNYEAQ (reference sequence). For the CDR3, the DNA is TGTGCTAGCAGCCCCAACACCGATGGAGATACGCAGTATTTT. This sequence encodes CASSPNTDGDTQYF.

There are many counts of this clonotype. This chain's CDR3 is CASSQVRTLVNEQFF. CDR3 bases: TGTGCCAGCAGCCAAGTTCGAACTCTAGTAAATGAGCAGTTCTTC. The rearrangement uses TRBV14 and TRBJ2-1; D not certain. The CDR3 has 15 amino acids. Trimming took 1 base from V and 7 from J, leaving 14 bases between them. Germline CDR1 and CDR2: SGHDN and FVKESK.

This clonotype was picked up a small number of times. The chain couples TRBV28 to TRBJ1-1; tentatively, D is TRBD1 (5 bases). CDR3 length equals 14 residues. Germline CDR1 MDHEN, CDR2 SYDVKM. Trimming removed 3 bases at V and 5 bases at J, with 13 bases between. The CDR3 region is CASSFVGEKTEAFF. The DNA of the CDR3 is TGTGCCAGCAGTTTTGTGGGGGAGAAGACTGAAGCTTTCTTT.

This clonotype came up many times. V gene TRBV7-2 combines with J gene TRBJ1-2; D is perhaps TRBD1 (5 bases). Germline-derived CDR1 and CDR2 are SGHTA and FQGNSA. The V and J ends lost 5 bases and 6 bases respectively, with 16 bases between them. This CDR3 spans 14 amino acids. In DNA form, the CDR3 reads TGTGCCAGCAGCCTGACCGACAGTTTTCATGGCTACACCTTC. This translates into CASSLTDSFHGYTF.

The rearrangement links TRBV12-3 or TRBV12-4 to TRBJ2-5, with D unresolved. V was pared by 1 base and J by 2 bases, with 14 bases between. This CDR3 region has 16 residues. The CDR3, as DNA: TGTGCCAGCAGTTTAGTGTGGGCAGTTACTCAAGAGACCCAGTACTTC. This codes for CASSLVWAVTQETQYF.

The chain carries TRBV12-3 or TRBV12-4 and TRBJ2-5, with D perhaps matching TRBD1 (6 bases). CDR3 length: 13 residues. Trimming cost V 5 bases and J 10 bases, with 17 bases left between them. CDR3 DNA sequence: TGTGCCAGCAGTGAGACAACCAGGGGTGTCCAGTACTTC. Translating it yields CASSETTRGVQYF.

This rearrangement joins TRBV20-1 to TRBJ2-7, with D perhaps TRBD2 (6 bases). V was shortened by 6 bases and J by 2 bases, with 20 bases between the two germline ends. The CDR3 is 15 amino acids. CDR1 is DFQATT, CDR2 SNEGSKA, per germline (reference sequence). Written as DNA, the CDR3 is TGCAGTGCCCCGGGACTTACTTTGGCAGCCTACGAGCAGTACTTC. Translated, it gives CSAPGLTLAAYEQYF.

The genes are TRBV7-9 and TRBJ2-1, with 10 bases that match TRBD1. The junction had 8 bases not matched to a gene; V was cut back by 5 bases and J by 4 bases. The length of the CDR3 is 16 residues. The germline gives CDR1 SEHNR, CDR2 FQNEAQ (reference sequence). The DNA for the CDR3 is TGTGCCAGCAGCGTCCAAGGGACAGGGGTTTACAATGAGCAGTTCTTC. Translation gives CASSVQGTGVYNEQFF.

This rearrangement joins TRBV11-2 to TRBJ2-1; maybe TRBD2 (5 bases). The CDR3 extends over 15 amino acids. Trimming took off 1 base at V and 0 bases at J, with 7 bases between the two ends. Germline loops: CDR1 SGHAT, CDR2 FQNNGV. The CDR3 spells CASSLASGSYNEQFF. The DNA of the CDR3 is TGTGCCAGCAGCTTAGCCAGCGGCTCCTACAATGAGCAGTTCTTC.

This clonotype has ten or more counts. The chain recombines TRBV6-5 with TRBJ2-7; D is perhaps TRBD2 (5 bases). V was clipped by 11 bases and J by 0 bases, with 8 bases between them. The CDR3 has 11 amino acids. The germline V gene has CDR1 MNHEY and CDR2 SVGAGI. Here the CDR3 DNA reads TGTGCCTCGGGAAACTCCTACGAGCAGTACTTC. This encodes CASGNSYEQYF.

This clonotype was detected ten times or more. The CDR3 DNA reads as TGTGCCAGCAGGTATCAGTCGATGAACACTGAAGCTTTCTTT. It specifies CASRYQSMNTEAFF. The J gene is TRBJ1-1, the V gene TRBV12-3 or TRBV12-4; D is undetermined. Trimming left V 6 bases short and J 0 bases short, with 11 bases between. The CDR3 contains 14 residues.

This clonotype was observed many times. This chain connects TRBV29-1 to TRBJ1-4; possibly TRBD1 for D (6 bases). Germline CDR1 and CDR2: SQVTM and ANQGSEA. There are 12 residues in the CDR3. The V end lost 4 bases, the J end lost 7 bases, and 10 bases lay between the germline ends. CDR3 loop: CSVGSGVEKLFF. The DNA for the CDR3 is TGCAGCGTTGGTTCAGGGGTTGAAAAACTGTTTTTT.

Here the CDR3 DNA reads TGTGCCTGGAGGATTGTCGGGAACACTGAAGCTTTCTTT. It translates to CAWRIVGNTEAFF. The V gene is TRBV30, the J gene TRBJ1-1; D remains unclear. The ends were cut back, 3 bases at V and 1 base at J, with 9 bases in the middle. Per the germline V gene, CDR1 is GTSNPN and CDR2 is SVGIG (reference sequence). This CDR3 spans 13 amino acids. The full variable domain, rest sourced from reference TRBV30 and TRBJ1-1, is SQTIHQWPATLVQPVGSPLSLECTVEGTSNPNLYWYRQAAGRGLQLLFYSVGIGQISSEVPQNLSASRPQDRQFILSSKKLLLSDSGFYLCAWRIVGNTEAFFGQGTRLTVV.

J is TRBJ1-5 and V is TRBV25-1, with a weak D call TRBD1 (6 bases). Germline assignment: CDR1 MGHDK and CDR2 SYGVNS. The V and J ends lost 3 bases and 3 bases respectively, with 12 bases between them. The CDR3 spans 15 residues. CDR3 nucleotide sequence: TGTGCCAGCAGTGAGACTTCGGGACACAATCAGCCCCAGCATTTT. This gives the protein CASSETSGHNQPQHF.

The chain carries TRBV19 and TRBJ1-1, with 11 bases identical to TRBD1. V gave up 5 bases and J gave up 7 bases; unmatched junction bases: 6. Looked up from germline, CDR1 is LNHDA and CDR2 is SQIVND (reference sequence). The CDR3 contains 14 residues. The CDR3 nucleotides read TGTGCCAGTAGTCCAGGGGACAGGGGGTATGAAGCTTTCTTT. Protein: CASSPGDRGYEAFF.

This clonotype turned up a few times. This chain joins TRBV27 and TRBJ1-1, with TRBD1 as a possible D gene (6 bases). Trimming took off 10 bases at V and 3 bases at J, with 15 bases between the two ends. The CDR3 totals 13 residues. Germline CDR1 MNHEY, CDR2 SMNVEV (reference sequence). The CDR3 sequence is CATRGQGDTEAFF. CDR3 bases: TGTGCCACCCGGGGGCAGGGTGACACTGAAGCTTTCTTT.

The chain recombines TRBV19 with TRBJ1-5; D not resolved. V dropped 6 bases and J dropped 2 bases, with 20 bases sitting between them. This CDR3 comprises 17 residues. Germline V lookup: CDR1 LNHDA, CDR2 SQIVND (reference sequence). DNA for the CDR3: TGTGCCAGTAGCCCCCTGAGCTGGGTGGAAGGCAATCAGCCCCAGCATTTT. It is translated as CASSPLSWVEGNQPQHF.